The subject of this entry is one T cell receptor beta chain. What this receptor recognizes is not known. The input lacks base qualities; no much larger clone sits a single base away. These data originate in a study of human thymus T cells (dated by TCRdb to the early 2020s). Notes on the research overall: The study described the TCR alpha and beta repertoires in about eight infant thymus samples and a few matching peripheral blood samples. The infant donors were roughly 7 to 244 days old, and the cohort included roughly six males and two females. General study outcomes and caveats: On average, thymus samples gave 750,000 to 950,000 unique TCRB clonotypes, whereas blood samples gave roughly 86,000. The related research reported highly overlapping thymic TCR repertoires among unrelated individuals. Usage of V and J gene segments appeared to be biased in both the thymic and the peripheral blood repertoires.

The immunoSEQ multiplex PCR assay was used to amplify the TCRB and TCRAD loci from a standardized quantity of quality-controlled genomic DNA. The amplicons spanned the V(D)J region and were long enough to cover the CDR3 and allow V and J genes to be identified. Amplicon sequencing was performed on an Illumina platform through the commercial immunoSEQ service. The authors' pipeline ran thus. Corrections for primer bias and sequencing errors followed previously described methods, while TCRAD and TCRB definitions were based on the IMGT database. Repertoires were analysed with immunoSEQ Analyzer 3.0 and VDJTools, covering basic statistics, V/J segment usage, diversity estimates, rarefaction and pairwise overlap. To estimate diversity, the Chao1, ChaoE, Efron-Thisted, Shannon and inverse Simpson indices were applied, and diversity was also estimated on datasets down-sampled to the smallest sample. Repertoire overlap used strict matching of CDR3 nucleotide sequence, V gene and J gene, with Jaccard-based multidimensional scaling clustering. Not all clones reach the TCRdb copy of this immuneACCESS table, which keeps in-frame sequences only. Checked studies attribute under half of the gap to unresolved V genes and leave the rest unexplained. V, J and clone size reflect that table, while D and trimming were determined from the DNA. This sample gives about 130,000 clones in total; approximately 96% of them show up just once. The top ten clonotypes cover under 0.025% of the sample.

From cysteine to phenylalanine, the CDR3 is 12 amino acids long. CDR3 DNA only is kept here, 36 bases in frame from base 1. Based on the germline V gene, the CDR1 and CDR2 sequences are MDHEN and SYDVKM. The trim is 2 bases for V and 2 bases for J, with a gap of 1 base between the germline ends. Thymus tissue was obtained as surgical resects removed during corrective cardiac surgery. The donors were immunologically healthy infants in Finland who had open corrective cardiac surgery for congenital heart defects. Thymocytes were mechanically released from the tissue and were stored as pellets of roughly 9-31 million cells at -70 degrees C. Genomic DNA was extracted from frozen cell pellets with a QIAsymphony instrument.

Input material: thymus tissue. The rearrangement combines TRBV28 with TRBJ2-1; the D gene cannot be resolved reliably. This TCR derives from a boy younger than two with a congenital heart defect but otherwise immunologically healthy. The nucleotide sequence reads as follows: TGTGCCAGCAGTTTAACCTACAATGAGCAGTTCTTC. The encoded protein is CASSLTYNEQFF. Full variable domain (CDR3 extended with the reference TRBV28 and TRBJ2-1 proteins): DVKVTQSSRYLVKRTGEKVFLECVQDMDHENMFWYRQDPGLGLRLIYFSYDVKMKEKGDIPEGYSVSREKKERFSLILESASTNQTSMYLCASSLTYNEQFFGPGTRLTVL.